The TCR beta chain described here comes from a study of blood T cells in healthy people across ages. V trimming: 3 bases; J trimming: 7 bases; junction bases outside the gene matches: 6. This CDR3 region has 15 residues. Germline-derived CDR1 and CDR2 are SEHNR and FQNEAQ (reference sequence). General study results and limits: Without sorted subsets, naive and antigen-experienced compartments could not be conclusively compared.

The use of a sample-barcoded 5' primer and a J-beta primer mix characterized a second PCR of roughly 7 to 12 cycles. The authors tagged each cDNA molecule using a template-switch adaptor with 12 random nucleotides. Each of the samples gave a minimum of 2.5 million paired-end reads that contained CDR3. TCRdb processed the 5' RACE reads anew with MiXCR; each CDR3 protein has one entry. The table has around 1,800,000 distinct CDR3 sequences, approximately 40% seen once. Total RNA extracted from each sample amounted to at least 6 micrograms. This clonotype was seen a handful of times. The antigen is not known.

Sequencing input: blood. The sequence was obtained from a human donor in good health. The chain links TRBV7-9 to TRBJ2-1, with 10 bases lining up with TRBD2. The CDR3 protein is CASSLGTSAFNEQFF. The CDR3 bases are TGTGCCAGCAGCTTGGGGACTAGCGCATTTAATGAGCAGTTCTTC.